This note documents a single T cell receptor (beta chain) sequence. Its antigen is not identified. TCRdb passed the reads through MiXCR, listing each CDR3 protein once. The sample lists approximately 500,000 distinct CDR3 sequences; 26% were seen once. This record belongs to a study of T cell repertoires in cytomegalovirus infection. Study-wide results and limits: The ex vivo response showed dominance by HLA-C-restricted CMV-specific TCR beta clonotypes. Frequencies of public TCR beta families were cumulated, and this identified carriers of CMV plus the relevant HLA.

The specimen sequenced was PBMCs. The clonotype was recovered from a human donor in good health (CMV status not recorded). Some clones in this sample may be carry-over from other donors' samples.

In DNA form, the CDR3 reads TGTGCCAGCACCCACCTAGATGAGCAGTTCTTC. It encodes CASTHLDEQFF. The chain joins TRBV6-2 or TRBV6-3 to TRBJ2-1; D remains unclear. V was cut by 7 bases and J by 8 bases, with 9 bases left in between. The CDR3 sequence is 11 residues long. Germline V lookup: CDR1 MNHEY, CDR2 SVGEGT.